Listed here are 26 T cell receptor beta chains from one sample, sequenced in a study of read filtering for tumor transcriptome and immune sequencing. From roughly 0.4 ug of RNA, a library with molecular barcoded alpha/delta and beta/gamma adaptors was made. TCRdb reprocessed the reads with MiXCR, giving one entry per CDR3 protein. The top ten hold roughly 9.6% of the sample, which has some 120,000 distinct CDR3 sequences, over 10% seen once. Sequenced: a population of CD138-negative cells sorted from bone marrow. These receptor sequences come from a donor aged 40 or over with multiple myeloma.

This clonotype was found many times. V gene TRBV29-1 combines with J gene TRBJ2-1, with 9 positions matching TRBD2. V trimming: 7 bases; J trimming: 6 bases; junction bases outside the gene matches: 16. Germline values: CDR1 SQVTM, CDR2 ANQGSEA. CDR3 length: 16 residues. CDR3 in amino acids: CSAAPMRAGGFNEQFF. In nucleotides, the CDR3 is TGCAGCGCCGCACCCATGAGGGCGGGAGGGTTCAATGAGCAGTTCTTC.

This clonotype was detected many times. The chain joins TRBV4-1 to TRBJ2-1, with D possibly matching TRBD1 (5 bases). V was cut by 2 bases and J by 2 bases, with 13 bases left in between. Per germline, CDR1 MGHRA and CDR2 YSYEKL. This CDR3 is 16 amino acids long. This CDR3 is CASSQRSTAPYNEQFF. CDR3 DNA sequence: TGCGCCAGCAGCCAACGATCGACAGCGCCCTACAATGAGCAGTTCTTC.

In its sample, this clonotype was seen many times. The chain employs TRBV12-3 or TRBV12-4 and TRBJ2-7; D tentatively fits TRBD1 or TRBD2 (6 bases each). The ends were cut back, 3 bases at V and 1 base at J, with 13 bases in the middle. This CDR3 is built from 15 residues. CDR3 sequence: CASSLLGGKSYEQYF. CDR3 nucleotide sequence: TGTGCCAGCAGTTTGTTGGGGGGCAAGTCCTACGAGCAGTACTTC.

To note about this clonotype: This could be a read error, since a much larger clone is one nucleotide away. The chain carries TRBV9 and TRBJ1-6; no clear D gene. Germline loops: CDR1 SGDLS, CDR2 YYNGEE. This CDR3 is built from 14 residues. Trimming stripped 7 bases from V and 5 bases from J, with 13 bases between. CDR3 DNA sequence: TGTGCCAGCGACCTAAACGGGGATAATTCACCCCTCCACTTT. This sequence encodes CASDLNGDNSPLHF.

This chain joins TRBV3-1 and TRBJ1-3, with 9 bases matching TRBD1. The CDR3 has 15 residues. CDR1 is LGHDT and CDR2 is YNNKEL in the germline V gene (reference sequence). Unmatched junction bases numbered 2, after V lost 1 base and J lost 4 bases. The CDR3 DNA reads TGTGCCAGCAGCCAAGGGGGGACAGGGGGAAACACCATATATTTT. This encodes CASSQGGTGGNTIYF.

The chain couples TRBV28 to TRBJ2-5; a possible D gene is TRBD1 (6 bases). Trimming removed 5 bases from V and 2 bases from J, with 15 bases in between. The CDR3 runs to 15 residues. Germline V CDR1 and CDR2: MDHEN, SYDVKM. In DNA form, the CDR3 reads TGTGCCAGCAGTCTACAGACAGGCGAACAAGAGACCCAGTACTTC. Protein product: CASSLQTGEQETQYF.

This clonotype was seen many times. This chain links TRBV29-1 with TRBJ2-5; the match to TRBD1 covers 9 bases. The CDR3 spans 14 residues. Germline V gene sequence: CDR1 SQVTM, CDR2 ANQGSEA. Trimming at V came to 4 bases and at J to 5 bases, leaving 8 bases not matched to a gene. CDR3 coding DNA: TGCAGCGTTGGAACCGGGACAGGGATGGAGACCCAGTACTTC. This gives the protein CSVGTGTGMETQYF.

This clonotype was counted ten times or more. This rearrangement joins TRBV29-1 to TRBJ1-5; D might be TRBD1 (5 bases). The V gene's germline CDR1 is SQVTM and CDR2 ANQGSEA. The CDR3 consists of 12 residues. Trimming removed 7 bases at V and 0 bases at J, with 7 bases between. The chain's CDR3 is CSGGDSNQPQHF. CDR3 nucleotides: TGCAGCGGGGGGGATAGCAATCAGCCCCAGCATTTT.

In its sample, this clonotype was seen many times. The gene calls are TRBV5-1 and TRBJ1-4; 9 bases match TRBD1. The CDR3 runs 14 residues. V trimming: 4 bases; J trimming: 8 bases; junction bases outside the gene matches: 6. Germline V lookup: CDR1 SGHRS, CDR2 YFSETQ. The CDR3 here is CASSRGQGGEKLFF. As DNA, the CDR3 is TGCGCCAGCAGCCGGGGACAGGGTGGGGAAAAACTGTTTTTT. Together with reference TRBV5-1 and TRBJ1-4, the CDR3 gives the full variable domain: KAGVTQTPRYLIKTRGQQVTLSCSPISGHRSVSWYQQTPGQGLQFLFEYFSETQRNKGNFPGRFSGRQFSNSRSEMNVSTLELGDSALYLCASSRGQGGEKLFFGSGTQLSVL.

This clonotype was seen repeatedly, ten times or more. V usage is TRBV29-1 and J usage is TRBJ1-5, with D possibly TRBD1 on 5 matching bases. The V end lost 2 bases, the J end lost 3 bases, and 11 bases lay between the germline ends. CDR1 SQVTM and CDR2 ANQGSEA come from the germline V gene. CDR3 size: 14 residues. The CDR3 sequence: CSVELGGDNQPQHF. CDR3 DNA: TGCAGCGTTGAACTGGGGGGAGACAATCAGCCCCAGCATTTT.

This clonotype was counted ten times or more. The J gene is TRBJ2-2, the V gene TRBV4-1; 9 bases map to TRBD2. The V and J ends lost 2 bases and 0 bases, in that order; junction bases with no gene match: 4. The CDR3 length is 17 residues. CDR1 MGHRA and CDR2 YSYEKL come from the germline V gene. The DNA for the CDR3 is TGCGCCAGCAGCCAACAGCCTAGCGGGGCGAACACCGGGGAGCTGTTTTTT. Translated: CASSQQPSGANTGELFF.

The table lists this clonotype with many counts. The rearrangement uses TRBV7-9 and TRBJ2-1, with unresolved D. CDR1 is SEHNR and CDR2 is FQNEAQ in the germline V gene (reference sequence). Deletions cut 4 bases from V and 4 bases from J, with 17 bases between. This CDR3 is 16 amino acids long. The DNA of the CDR3 is TGTGCCAGCAGCTCCAAGGCAAGAACTGTTTACAATGAGCAGTTCTTC. As protein: CASSSKARTVYNEQFF.

This clonotype has a count of ten or more. The chain recombines TRBV7-6 with TRBJ1-1, with 10 bases fitting TRBD1. The CDR3 length is 16 residues. Looked up from germline, CDR1 is SGHVS and CDR2 is FNYEAQ. The trim removed 3 bases at V and 4 bases at J, leaving 8 bases unmatched. This chain's CDR3 is CASSLGQGMRITEAFF. The CDR3 DNA is TGTGCCAGCAGCTTGGGACAGGGGATGAGGATCACTGAAGCTTTCTTT.

To note about this clonotype: A much larger clonotype is one base distant, so this may be a read error. This chain uses TRBV18 with TRBJ1-2, with TRBD1 as a possible D gene (5 bases). This CDR3 contains 15 residues. Germline CDR1 KGHSH, CDR2 LQKENI. CDR3: CAGSPPGRANYGYTF. CDR3 bases: TGTGCCGGCTCACCACCGGGACGAGCTAACTATGGCTACACCTTC.

With respect to this clonotype: A much bigger clone sits one base away, suggesting this may be a read error. The CDR3 region is CTWSVAGGTEAFF. CDR3 nucleotides: TGTACCTGGAGTGTGGCAGGCGGCACTGAAGCTTTCTTT. The chain combines TRBV30 with TRBJ1-1; D unclear. The CDR3 contains 13 residues. Germline V gives CDR1 GTSNPN, CDR2 SVGIG (reference sequence).

Comment on this clonotype: This may come from a read error, since a much larger clone is one base off. The V gene is TRBV3-1, the J gene TRBJ1-1, with 7 positions matching TRBD1. This CDR3 has 15 amino acids. Trimming removed 8 bases from V and 6 bases from J; junction bases left unmatched: 15. Germline loops: CDR1 LGHDT, CDR2 YNNKEL (reference sequence). The DNA of the CDR3 is TGTGCCAGCGGCCGAATGGGACAGCTGGGCCCTGAAGCTTTCTTT. This gives the protein CASGRMGQLGPEAFF. The full variable domain, rest sourced from reference TRBV3-1 and TRBJ1-1, is DTAVSQTPKYLVTQMGNDKSIKCEQNLGHDTMYWYKQDSKKFLKIMFSYNNKELIINETVPNRFSPKSPDKAHLNLHINSLELGDSAVYFCASGRMGQLGPEAFFGQGTRLTVV.

With regard to this clonotype: A much bigger clone sits one base away, suggesting this may be a read error. The chain recombines TRBV19 with TRBJ1-2, with 7 bases aligning to TRBD1. Germline V gene lookup returns CDR1 LNHDA and CDR2 SQIVND (reference sequence). J was trimmed by 4 bases and V by 7 bases; bases with no gene match: 12. There are 15 residues in the CDR3. The CDR3 DNA is TGTGCCAGTAAAAACACCCCAGGGGGAGTCTATGGCTACACCTTC. Its protein product is CASKNTPGGVYGYTF.

This clonotype was recorded at least ten times. The chain joins TRBV20-1 to TRBJ2-5; 9 nucleotides agree with TRBD1. Germline V CDR1 and CDR2: DFQATT, SNEGSKA (reference sequence). The CDR3 covers 15 residues. The trim removed 3 bases at V and 5 bases at J, leaving 10 bases unmatched. The CDR3 is CSASHPGTGSETQYF. CDR3 sequence (DNA): TGCAGTGCTAGTCATCCCGGGACAGGGTCGGAGACCCAGTACTTC.

The table lists this clonotype with a count of one. It may be a read error: a sequence one base away is much more abundant. This chain connects TRBV5-1 to TRBJ2-2, with 12 bases aligning to TRBD2. This CDR3 is 17 amino acids long. CDR1 and CDR2 (germline): SGHRS, YFSETQ. Written as DNA, the CDR3 is TGCGCCAGCAGCCCGGGACTAGCGGGCCTGAACACCAGGGAGCTGTTTTTT. Translating it yields CASSPGLAGLNTRELFF.

This clonotype occurred many times. The rearrangement links TRBV18 to TRBJ2-3; 12 bases align to TRBD2. The V gene's germline CDR1 is KGHSH and CDR2 LQKENI. The CDR3 contains 16 residues. V was pared by 6 bases and J by 1 base, with 5 bases of the junction left unmatched. CDR3 coding DNA: TGTGCCAGCTCGCGCGGGACTAGCGGGCGCACAGATACGCAGTATTTT. Its translation: CASSRGTSGRTDTQYF.

This clonotype was counted a single time. The chain is built from TRBV29-1 and TRBJ2-1; D might be TRBD1 (5 bases). CDR1 SQVTM and CDR2 ANQGSEA come from the germline V gene. V gave up 4 bases and J gave up 2 bases, with 15 bases separating them. The CDR3 loop spans 15 amino acids. The DNA of the CDR3 is TGCAGCGTTGGTAGGGGCTACAACCCCTACAATGAGCAGTTCTTC. Translation: CSVGRGYNPYNEQFF.

About this clonotype itself: A read error may account for a junction end that differs from germline. V usage is TRBV6-6 and J usage is TRBJ1-1, with D tentatively TRBD1 (6 bases). Germline lookup yields CDR1 MNHNY and CDR2 SVGAGI (reference sequence). CDR3 length equals 11 residues. CDR3 DNA sequence: TGTGCCAGCAGTTTGGAGGGGGGGAGGCTCTTT. This encodes CASSLEGGRLF.

This clonotype occurred a few times. The chain combines TRBV7-6 with TRBJ1-5; no clear D. The V end lost 1 base, the J end lost 0 bases, and 13 bases lay between the germline ends. This CDR3 contains 17 residues. CDR1 and CDR2 (germline): SGHVS, FNYEAQ. In DNA form, the CDR3 reads TGTGCCAGCAGCTTAGGATCGGCACCTAATAGCAATCAGCCCCAGCATTTT. Protein sequence: CASSLGSAPNSNQPQHF.

This clonotype showed up many times. The rearrangement uses TRBV28 and TRBJ1-4; 8 bases match TRBD1. Germline trimming cut 4 bases from V and 0 bases from J; bases unmatched to any gene: 4. There are 16 residues in the CDR3. Germline V CDR1 and CDR2: MDHEN, SYDVKM. Here the CDR3 reads CASSSGGGTTNEKLFF. CDR3 nucleotides: TGTGCCAGCAGTTCAGGGGGCGGCACAACTAATGAAAAACTGTTTTTT.

In its sample, this clonotype was seen once. Being one base from a much bigger clone, this may be a read error. V is TRBV10-1 and J is TRBJ2-7, with 9 bases identical to TRBD1. V lost 2 bases, J lost 5 bases, and 10 bases stayed unmatched. The CDR3 length is 16 residues. From germline, CDR1 is WNHNN and CDR2 SYGVQD (reference sequence). The chain's CDR3 is CASSETAGTGRDEQYF. The DNA of the CDR3 is TGCGCCAGCAGTGAGACAGCCGGGACAGGGAGAGACGAGCAGTACTTC.

This clonotype was seen ten or more times. V gene TRBV9 combines with J gene TRBJ2-1, with 8 bases fitting TRBD1. The CDR3 length is 14 residues. The V segment lost 4 bases and the J segment 9 bases; nucleotides outside the gene matches: 9. Germline V CDR1 and CDR2: SGDLS, YYNGEE. This chain's CDR3 is CASSPTRQGSEQFF. The CDR3 bases are TGTGCCAGCAGCCCCACCCGACAGGGGTCTGAGCAGTTCTTC.